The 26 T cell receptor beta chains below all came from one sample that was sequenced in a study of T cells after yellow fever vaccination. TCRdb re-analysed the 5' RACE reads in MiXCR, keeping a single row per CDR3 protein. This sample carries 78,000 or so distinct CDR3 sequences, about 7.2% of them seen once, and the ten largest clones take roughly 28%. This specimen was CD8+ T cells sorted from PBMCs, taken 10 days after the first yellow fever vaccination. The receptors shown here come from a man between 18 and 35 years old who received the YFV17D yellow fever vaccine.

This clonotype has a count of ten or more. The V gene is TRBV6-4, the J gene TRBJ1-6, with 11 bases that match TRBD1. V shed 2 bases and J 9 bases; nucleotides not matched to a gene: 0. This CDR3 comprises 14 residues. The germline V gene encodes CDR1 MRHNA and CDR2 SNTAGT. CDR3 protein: CASSDGTGGSPLHF. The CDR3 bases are TGTGCCAGCAGTGACGGGACAGGGGGTTCACCCCTCCACTTT.

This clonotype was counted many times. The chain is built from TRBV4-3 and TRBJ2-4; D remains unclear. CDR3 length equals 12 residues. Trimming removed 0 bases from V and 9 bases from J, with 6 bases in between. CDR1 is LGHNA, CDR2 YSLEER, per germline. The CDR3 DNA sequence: TGCGCCAGCAGCCAAGATTTCGGCATTCAGTACTTC. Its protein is CASSQDFGIQYF.

The CDR3 DNA reads as TGTGCCAGCAGCCCCGCCCCCCCTGCTGGCTACACCTTC. This codes for CASSPAPPAGYTF. This chain links TRBV6-5 with TRBJ1-2; D ambiguous. V lost 6 bases and J 7 bases, leaving 15 bases between the germline ends. The CDR3 has 13 amino acids. CDR1 and CDR2 from the germline V gene are MNHEY and SVGAGI.

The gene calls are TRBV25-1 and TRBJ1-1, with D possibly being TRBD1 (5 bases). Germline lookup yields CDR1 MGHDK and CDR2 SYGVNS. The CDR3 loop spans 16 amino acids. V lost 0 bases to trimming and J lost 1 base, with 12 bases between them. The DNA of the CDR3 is TGTGCCAGCAGTGAATATGGTGGGGCAAAGAACACTGAAGCTTTCTTT. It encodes CASSEYGGAKNTEAFF.

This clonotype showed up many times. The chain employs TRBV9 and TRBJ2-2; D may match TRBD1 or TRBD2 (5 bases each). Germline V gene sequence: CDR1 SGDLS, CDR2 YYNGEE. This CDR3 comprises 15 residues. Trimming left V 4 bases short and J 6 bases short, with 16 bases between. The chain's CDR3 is CASSPPLGAAGELFF. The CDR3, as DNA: TGTGCCAGCAGCCCCCCCCTCGGGGCGGCCGGGGAGCTGTTTTTT.

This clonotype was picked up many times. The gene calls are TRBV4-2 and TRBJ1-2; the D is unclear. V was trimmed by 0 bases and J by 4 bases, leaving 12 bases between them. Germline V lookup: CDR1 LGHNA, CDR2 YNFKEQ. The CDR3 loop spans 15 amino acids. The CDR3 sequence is CASSQDDGLSYGYTF. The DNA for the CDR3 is TGTGCCAGCAGCCAAGATGACGGGTTGAGCTATGGCTACACCTTC.

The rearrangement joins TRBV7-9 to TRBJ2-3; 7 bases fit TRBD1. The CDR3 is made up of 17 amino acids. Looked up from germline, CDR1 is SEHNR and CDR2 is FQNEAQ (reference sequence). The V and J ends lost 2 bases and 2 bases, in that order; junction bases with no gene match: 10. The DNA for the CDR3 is TGTGCCAGCAGCTTAACGACAGGGTACACCTTCACAGATACGCAGTATTTT. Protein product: CASSLTTGYTFTDTQYF.

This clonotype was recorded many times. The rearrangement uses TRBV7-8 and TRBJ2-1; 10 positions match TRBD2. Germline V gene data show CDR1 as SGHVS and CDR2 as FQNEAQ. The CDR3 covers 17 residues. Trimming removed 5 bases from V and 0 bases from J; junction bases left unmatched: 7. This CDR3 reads CASSPSGGTTSYNEQFF. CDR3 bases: TGTGCCAGCAGCCCTAGCGGGGGCACTACCTCCTACAATGAGCAGTTCTTC.

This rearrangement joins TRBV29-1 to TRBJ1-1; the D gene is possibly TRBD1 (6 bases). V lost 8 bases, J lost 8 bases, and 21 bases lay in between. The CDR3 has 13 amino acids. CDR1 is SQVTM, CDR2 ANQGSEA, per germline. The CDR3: CSPTVAGAGEAFF. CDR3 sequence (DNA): TGCAGCCCCACCGTTGCGGGGGCCGGGGAAGCTTTCTTT.

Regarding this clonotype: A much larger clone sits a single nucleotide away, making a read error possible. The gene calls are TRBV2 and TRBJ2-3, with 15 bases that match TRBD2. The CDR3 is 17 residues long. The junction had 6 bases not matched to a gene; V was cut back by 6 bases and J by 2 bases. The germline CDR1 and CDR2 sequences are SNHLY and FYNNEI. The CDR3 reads CASSPGTSGGSTDTQYF. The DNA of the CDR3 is TGTGCCAGCAGCCCCGGGACTAGCGGGGGGTCCACAGATACGCAGTATTTT. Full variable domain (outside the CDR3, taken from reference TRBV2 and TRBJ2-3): EPEVTQTPSHQVTQMGQEVILRCVPISNHLYFYWYRQILGQKVEFLVSFYNNEISEKSEIFDDQFSVERPDGSNFTLKIRSTKLEDSAMYFCASSPGTSGGSTDTQYFGPGTRLTVL.

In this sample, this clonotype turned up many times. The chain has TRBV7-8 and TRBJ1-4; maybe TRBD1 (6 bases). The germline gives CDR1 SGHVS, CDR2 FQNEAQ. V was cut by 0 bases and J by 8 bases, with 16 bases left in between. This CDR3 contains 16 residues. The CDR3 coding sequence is TGTGCCAGCAGCTTAGCTTTTCAGGGGTTGAGGGAAAAACTGTTTTTT. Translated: CASSLAFQGLREKLFF.

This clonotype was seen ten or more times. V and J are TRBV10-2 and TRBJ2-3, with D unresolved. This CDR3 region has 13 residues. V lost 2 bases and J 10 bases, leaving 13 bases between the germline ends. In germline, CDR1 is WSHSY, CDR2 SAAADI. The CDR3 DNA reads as TGCGCCAGCAGTGAGGACCAGCGCTTTTCGCAGTATTTT. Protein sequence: CASSEDQRFSQYF.

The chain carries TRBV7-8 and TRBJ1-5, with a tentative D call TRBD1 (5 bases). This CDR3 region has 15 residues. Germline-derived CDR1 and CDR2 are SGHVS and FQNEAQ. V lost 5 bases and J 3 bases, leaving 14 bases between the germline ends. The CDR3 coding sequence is TGTGCCAGCAGCCAGTTGCAGGGTATCAATCAGCCCCAGCATTTT. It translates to CASSQLQGINQPQHF.

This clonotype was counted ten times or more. CDR3 nucleotide sequence: TGTGCCAGCAGCGGGTCGAAGGAGCGGGGATTAGATACGCAGTATTTT. It encodes CASSGSKERGLDTQYF. V gene TRBV7-2 combines with J gene TRBJ2-3; 7 bases map to TRBD2. The length of the CDR3 is 16 residues. V lost 5 bases and J lost 5; bases outside the gene matches: 13. Germline V gives CDR1 SGHTA, CDR2 FQGNSA. Variable domain in full (rest from reference TRBV7-2 and TRBJ2-3): GAGVSQSPSNKVTEKGKDVELRCDPISGHTALYWYRQSLGQGLEFLIYFQGNSAPDKSGLPSDRFSAERTGGSVSTLTIQRTQQEDSAVYLCASSGSKERGLDTQYFGPGTRLTVL.

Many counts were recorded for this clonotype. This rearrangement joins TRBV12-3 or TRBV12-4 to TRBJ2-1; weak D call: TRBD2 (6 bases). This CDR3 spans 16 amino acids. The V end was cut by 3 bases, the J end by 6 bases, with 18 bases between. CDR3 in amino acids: CASSFPGLPEPNEQFF. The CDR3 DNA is TGTGCCAGCAGTTTTCCGGGACTCCCTGAGCCCAATGAGCAGTTCTTC.

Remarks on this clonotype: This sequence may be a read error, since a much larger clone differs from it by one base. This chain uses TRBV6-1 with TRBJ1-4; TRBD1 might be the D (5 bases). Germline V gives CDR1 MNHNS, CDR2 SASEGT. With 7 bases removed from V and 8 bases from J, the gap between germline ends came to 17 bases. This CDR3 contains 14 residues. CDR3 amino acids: CASNPILGREKLFF. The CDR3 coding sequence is TGTGCCAGCAACCCGATCTTGGGGCGGGAAAAACTGTTTTTT.

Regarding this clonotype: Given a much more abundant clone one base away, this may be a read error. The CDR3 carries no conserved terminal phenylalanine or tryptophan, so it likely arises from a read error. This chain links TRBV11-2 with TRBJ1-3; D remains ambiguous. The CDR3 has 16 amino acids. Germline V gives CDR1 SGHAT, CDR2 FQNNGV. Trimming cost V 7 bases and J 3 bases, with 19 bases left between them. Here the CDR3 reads CASTSWAVPLGNTIYY. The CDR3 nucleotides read TGTGCCAGCACCTCTTGGGCAGTACCCCTTGGAAACACCATATATTAT.

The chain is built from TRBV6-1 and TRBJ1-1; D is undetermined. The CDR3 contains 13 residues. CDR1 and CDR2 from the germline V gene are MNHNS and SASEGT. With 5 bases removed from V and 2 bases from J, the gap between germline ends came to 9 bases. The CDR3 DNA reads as TGTGCCAGCAGTCCCCAAGTTAACACTGAAGCTTTCTTT. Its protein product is CASSPQVNTEAFF.

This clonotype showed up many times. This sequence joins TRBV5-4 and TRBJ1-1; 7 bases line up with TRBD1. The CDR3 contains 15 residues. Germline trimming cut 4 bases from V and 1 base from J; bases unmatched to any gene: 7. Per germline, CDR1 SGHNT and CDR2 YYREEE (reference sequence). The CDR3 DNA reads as TGTGCCAGCAGCATTCCGGGACAGCGGAACACTGAAGCTTTCTTT. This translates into CASSIPGQRNTEAFF.

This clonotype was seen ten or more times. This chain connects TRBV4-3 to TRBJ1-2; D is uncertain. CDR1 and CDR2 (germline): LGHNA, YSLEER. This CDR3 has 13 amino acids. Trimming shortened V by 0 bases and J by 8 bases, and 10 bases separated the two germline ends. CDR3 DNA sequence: TGCGCCAGCAGCCAAGATCTACCGGGGGGCTACACCTTC. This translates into CASSQDLPGGYTF.

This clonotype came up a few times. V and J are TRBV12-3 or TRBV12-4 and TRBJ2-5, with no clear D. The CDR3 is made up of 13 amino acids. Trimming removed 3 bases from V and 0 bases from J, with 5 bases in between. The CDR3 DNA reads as TGTGCCAGCAGTTTGATCTACCAAGAGACCCAGTACTTC. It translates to CASSLIYQETQYF.

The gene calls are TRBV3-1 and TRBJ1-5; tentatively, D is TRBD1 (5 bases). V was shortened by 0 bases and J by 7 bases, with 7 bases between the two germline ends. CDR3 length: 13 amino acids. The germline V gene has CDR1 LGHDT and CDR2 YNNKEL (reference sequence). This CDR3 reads CASSQDRDQPQHF. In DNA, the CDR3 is TGTGCCAGCAGCCAAGACCGGGACCAGCCCCAGCATTTT.

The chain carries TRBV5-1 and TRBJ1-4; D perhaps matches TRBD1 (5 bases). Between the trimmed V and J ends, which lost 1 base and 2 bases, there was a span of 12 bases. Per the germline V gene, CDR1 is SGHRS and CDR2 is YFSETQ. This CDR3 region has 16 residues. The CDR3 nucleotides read TGCGCCAGCAGCTTGCAAGAAAGGGGCACTAATGAAAAACTGTTTTTT. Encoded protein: CASSLQERGTNEKLFF.

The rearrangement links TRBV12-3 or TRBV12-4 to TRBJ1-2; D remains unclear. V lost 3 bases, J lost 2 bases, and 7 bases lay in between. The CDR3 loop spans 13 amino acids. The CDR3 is CASSLAPNYGYTF. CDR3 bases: TGTGCCAGCAGTTTGGCGCCCAACTATGGCTACACCTTC.

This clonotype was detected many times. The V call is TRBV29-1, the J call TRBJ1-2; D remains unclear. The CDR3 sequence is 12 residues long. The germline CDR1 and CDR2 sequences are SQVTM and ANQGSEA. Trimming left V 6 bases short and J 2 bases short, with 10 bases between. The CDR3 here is CSVPDGNYGYTF. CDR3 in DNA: TGCAGCGTCCCGGACGGGAACTATGGCTACACCTTC.

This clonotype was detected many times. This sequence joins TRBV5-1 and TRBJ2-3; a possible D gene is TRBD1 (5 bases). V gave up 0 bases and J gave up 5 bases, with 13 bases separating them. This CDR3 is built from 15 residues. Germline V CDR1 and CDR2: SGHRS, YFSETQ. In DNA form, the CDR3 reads TGCGCCAGCAGCTTGGAACAGGCCTGGGAAGATACGCAGTATTTT. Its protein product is CASSLEQAWEDTQYF. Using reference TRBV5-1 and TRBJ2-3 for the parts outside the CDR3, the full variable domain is KAGVTQTPRYLIKTRGQQVTLSCSPISGHRSVSWYQQTPGQGLQFLFEYFSETQRNKGNFPGRFSGRQFSNSRSEMNVSTLELGDSALYLCASSLEQAWEDTQYFGPGTRLTVL.